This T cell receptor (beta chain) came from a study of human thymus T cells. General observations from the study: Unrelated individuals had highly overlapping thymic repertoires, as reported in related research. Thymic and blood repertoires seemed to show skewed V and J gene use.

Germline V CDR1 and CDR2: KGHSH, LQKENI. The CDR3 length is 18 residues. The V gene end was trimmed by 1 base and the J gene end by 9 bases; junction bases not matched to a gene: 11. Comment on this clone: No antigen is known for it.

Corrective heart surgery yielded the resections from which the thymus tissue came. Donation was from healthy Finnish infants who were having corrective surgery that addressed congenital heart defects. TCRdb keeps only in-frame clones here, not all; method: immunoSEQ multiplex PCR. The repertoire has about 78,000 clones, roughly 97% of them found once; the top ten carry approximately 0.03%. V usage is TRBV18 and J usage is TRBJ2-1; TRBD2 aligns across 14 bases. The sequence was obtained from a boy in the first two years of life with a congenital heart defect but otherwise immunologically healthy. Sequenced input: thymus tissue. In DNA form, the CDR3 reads TGTGCCAGCTCACCACGCCTGGGACTAGCGGGAGTGGGGGGTGAGCAGTTCTTC. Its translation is CASSPRLGLAGVGGEQFF.